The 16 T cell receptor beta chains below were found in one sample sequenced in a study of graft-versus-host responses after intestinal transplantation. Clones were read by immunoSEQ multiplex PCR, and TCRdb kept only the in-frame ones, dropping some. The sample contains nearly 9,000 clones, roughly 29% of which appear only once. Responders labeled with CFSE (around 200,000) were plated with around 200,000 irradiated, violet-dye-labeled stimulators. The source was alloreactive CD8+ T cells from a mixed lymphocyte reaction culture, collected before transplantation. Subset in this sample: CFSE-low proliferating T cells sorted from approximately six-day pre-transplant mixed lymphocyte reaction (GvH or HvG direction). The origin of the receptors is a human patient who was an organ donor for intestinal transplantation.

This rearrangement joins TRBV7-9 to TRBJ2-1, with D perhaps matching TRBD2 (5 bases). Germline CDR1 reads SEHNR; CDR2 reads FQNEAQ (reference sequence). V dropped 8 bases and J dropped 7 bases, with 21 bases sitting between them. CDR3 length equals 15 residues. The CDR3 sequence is CASRPPGLRGNEQFF. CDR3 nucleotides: TGTGCCAGCCGACCACCGGGCCTCCGGGGTAATGAGCAGTTCTTC.

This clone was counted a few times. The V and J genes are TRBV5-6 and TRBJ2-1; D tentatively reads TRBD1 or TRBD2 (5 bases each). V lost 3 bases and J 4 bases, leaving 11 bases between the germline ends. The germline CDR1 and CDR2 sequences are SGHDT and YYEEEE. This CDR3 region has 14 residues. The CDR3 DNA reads TGTGCCAGCAGCTGGGACCTTACGTACAATGAGCAGTTCTTC. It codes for CASSWDLTYNEQFF.

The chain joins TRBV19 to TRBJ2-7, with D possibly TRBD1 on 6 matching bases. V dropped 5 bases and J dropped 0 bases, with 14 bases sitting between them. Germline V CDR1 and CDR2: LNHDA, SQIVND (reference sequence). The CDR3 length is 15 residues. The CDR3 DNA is TGTGCCAGTAGTTTCCTCCGGGACACCTCCTACGAGCAGTACTTC. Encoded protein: CASSFLRDTSYEQYF.

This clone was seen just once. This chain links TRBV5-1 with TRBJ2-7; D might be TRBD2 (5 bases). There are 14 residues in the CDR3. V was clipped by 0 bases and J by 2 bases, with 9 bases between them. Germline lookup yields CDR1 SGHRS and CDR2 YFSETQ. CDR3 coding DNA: TGCGCCAGCAGCTTGGGAACGGGGACCTACGAGCAGTACTTC. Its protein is CASSLGTGTYEQYF.

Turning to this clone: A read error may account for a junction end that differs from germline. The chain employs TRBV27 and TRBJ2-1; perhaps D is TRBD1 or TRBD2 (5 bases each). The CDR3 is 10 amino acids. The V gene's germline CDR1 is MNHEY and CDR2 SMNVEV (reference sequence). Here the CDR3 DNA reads TGTGCCAGTGGGGGAAATGAGCGGTTCTTC. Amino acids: CASGGNERFF.

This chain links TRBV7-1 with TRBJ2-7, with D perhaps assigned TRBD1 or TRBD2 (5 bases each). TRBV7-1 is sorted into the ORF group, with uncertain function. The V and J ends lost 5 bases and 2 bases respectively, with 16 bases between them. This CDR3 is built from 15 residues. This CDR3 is CASSLTGPSPYEQYF. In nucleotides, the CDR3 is TGTGCCAGCAGCCTAACGGGGCCTTCGCCCTACGAGCAGTACTTC.

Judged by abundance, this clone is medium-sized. The CDR3 DNA reads as TGTGCCAGCAGGGCTCCCTCTGGGGCCAACGTCCTGACTTTC. Its translation: CASRAPSGANVLTF. The V call is TRBV27, the J call TRBJ2-6; D gene ambiguous. The CDR3 consists of 14 residues. V gave up 6 bases and J gave up 0 bases, with 6 bases separating them. Germline V gene data show CDR1 as MNHEY and CDR2 as SMNVEV (reference sequence).

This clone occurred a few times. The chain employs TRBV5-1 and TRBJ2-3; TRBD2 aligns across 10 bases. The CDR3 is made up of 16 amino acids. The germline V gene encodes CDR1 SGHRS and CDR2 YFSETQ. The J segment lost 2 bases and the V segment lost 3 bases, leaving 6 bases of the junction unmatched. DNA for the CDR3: TGCGCCAGCAGCTCCCCAGCGGGAGGGATCACAGATACGCAGTATTTT. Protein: CASSSPAGGITDTQYF.

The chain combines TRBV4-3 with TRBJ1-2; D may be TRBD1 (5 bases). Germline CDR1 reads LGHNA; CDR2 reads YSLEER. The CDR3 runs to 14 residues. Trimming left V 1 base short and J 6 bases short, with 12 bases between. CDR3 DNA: TGCGCCAGCAGCCAAGTTACCGGGGGAGATGGCTACACCTTC. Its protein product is CASSQVTGGDGYTF.

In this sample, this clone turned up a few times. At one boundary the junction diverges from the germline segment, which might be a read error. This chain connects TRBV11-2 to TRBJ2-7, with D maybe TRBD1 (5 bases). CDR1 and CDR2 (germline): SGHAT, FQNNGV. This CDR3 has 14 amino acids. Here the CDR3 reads CASSQETGTYEQYF. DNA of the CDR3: TGCGCCAGCAGCCAAGAAACAGGTACATACGAGCAGTACTTC.

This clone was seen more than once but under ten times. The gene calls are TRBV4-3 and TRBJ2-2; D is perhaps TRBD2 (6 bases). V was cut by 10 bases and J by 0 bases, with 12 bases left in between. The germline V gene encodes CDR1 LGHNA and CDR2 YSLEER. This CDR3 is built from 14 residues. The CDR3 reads CAKGGAPNTGELFF. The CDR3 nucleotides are TGCGCCAAGGGCGGGGCCCCGAACACCGGGGAGCTGTTTTTT.

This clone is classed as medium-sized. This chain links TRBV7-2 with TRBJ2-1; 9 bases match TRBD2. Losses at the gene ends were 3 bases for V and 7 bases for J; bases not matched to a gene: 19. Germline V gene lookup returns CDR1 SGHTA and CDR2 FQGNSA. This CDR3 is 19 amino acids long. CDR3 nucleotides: TGTGCCAGCAGCTTGGGGCGCGCGGGGGGGCCCCCATTGAGAAATGAGCAGTTCTTC. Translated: CASSLGRAGGPPLRNEQFF.

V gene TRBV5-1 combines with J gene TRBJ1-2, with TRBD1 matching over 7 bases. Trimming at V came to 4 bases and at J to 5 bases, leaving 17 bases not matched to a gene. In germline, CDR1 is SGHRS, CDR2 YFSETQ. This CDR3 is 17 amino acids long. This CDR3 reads CASSLWPVDRELYGYTF. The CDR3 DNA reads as TGCGCCAGCAGCCTATGGCCTGTCGACAGGGAGCTATATGGCTACACCTTC.

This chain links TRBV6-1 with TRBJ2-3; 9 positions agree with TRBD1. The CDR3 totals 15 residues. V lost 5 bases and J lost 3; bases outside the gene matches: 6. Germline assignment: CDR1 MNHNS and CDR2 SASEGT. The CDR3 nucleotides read TGTGCCAGCAGTTTTACAGGGGGCGAAACAGATACGCAGTATTTT. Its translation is CASSFTGGETDTQYF.

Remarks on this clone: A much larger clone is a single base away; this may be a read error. CDR3 DNA: TGTGCCTGGAGTGGCGGGACCGGGCGTTGGCAGTACTTC. This gives the protein CAWSGGTGRWQYF. The chain carries TRBV30 and TRBJ2-7; the D gene is possibly TRBD2 (6 bases). This CDR3 has 13 residues. Trimming took off 1 base at V and 9 bases at J, with 16 bases between the two ends. CDR1 is GTSNPN, CDR2 SVGIG, per germline (reference sequence).

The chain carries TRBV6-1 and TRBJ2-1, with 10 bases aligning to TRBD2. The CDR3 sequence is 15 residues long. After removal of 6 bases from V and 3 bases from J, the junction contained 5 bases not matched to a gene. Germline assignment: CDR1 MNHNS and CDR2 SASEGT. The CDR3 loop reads CASSPIAGGYNEQFF. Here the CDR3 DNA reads TGTGCCAGCAGCCCAATAGCGGGGGGCTACAATGAGCAGTTCTTC.